Listed below are T cell receptor beta chains from one sample, sequenced in a study of T-cell memory formation after mild COVID-19. TCRdb itself ran the 5' RACE reads through MiXCR, one entry per CDR3 protein. This sample has around 180,000 distinct CDR3 sequences, with approximately 17% found just once. The sequenced sample consisted of PBMCs or a T cell subset sorted from them (not recorded which). Source of these receptors: a man aged 18 to 30 who had mild COVID-19 (a few samples of this study predate the infection). Cell type and time point are not known. Both conserved end residues are part of each CDR3. The D gene is left open where the match is weak. Some rows mark clone size as missing; the rest say once, few, many or name a class of expanded clone.

>.|TRBD1|TRBV5-1|TRBJ1-1
TGCGCCAGCAGCCTCCTGGGACAGGGGGTTAACACTGAAGCTTTCTTT
CASSLLGQGVNTEAFF
>.|.|TRBV6-2/TRBV6-3|TRBJ1-6
TGTGCCAGCAGGTCTGGCGGAGCGGGATCACCCCTCCACTTT
CASRSGGAGSPLHF
>few|.|TRBV6-5|TRBJ1-2
TGTGCCAGCAAACCGACGGGGACCTATGGCTACACCTTC
CASKPTGTYGYTF
>.|.|TRBV3-1|TRBJ2-7
TGTGCCAGCAGCCAAGATCCGCGGGAGCAGTACTTC
CASSQDPREQYF
>few|.|TRBV5-6|TRBJ2-7
TGTGCCAGCAGCCGATTCACCGGGACGGTAGGCTACGAGCAGTACTTC
CASSRFTGTVGYEQYF
>.|.|TRBV29-1|TRBJ1-3
TGCAGCGTTGTGAAGCAGTACCCGAACACCATATATTTT
CSVVKQYPNTIYF
>.|.|TRBV20-1|TRBJ2-5
TGCAGTGCTTCAAAATCGAGTCAAGAGACCCAGTACTTC
CSASKSSQETQYF
>few|.|TRBV12-3/TRBV12-4|TRBJ1-3
TGTGCCAGCAGTCCCAGGCGAACATTGGGGAGCTCTGGAAACACCATATATTTT
CASSPRRTLGSSGNTIYF
>few|.|TRBV6-5|TRBJ1-1
TGTGCCAGCAGGAGGGACACCGCCGCTGAAGCTTTCTTT
CASRRDTAAEAFF
>few|.|TRBV20-1|TRBJ1-1
TGCAGTGCTAGAAGCCTGAACACTGAAGCTTTCTTT
CSARSLNTEAFF
>few|.|TRBV6-2/TRBV6-3|TRBJ2-6
TGTGCCAGCAAGCGCTCTGGGGCCAACGTCCTGACTTTC
CASKRSGANVLTF
>.|.|TRBV11-2|TRBJ1-1
TGTGCCAGCAGCTTAGGGGTCGGGGGCACAGAAGCTTTCTTT
CASSLGVGGTEAFF
>.|.|TRBV5-1|TRBJ2-6
TGCGCCAGCAGCTGGGCAACTGGGGCCAACGTCCTGACTTTC
CASSWATGANVLTF
>few|.|TRBV4-3|TRBJ2-3
TGCGCCAGCAGCCAAGGAATCCGGGGGCTGGTGGATACGCAGTATTTT
CASSQGIRGLVDTQYF
>.|.|TRBV24-1|TRBJ2-5
TGTGCCACCAGTCGGCCAGGGATCCAAGAGACCCAGTACTTC
CATSRPGIQETQYF